The present T cell receptor beta chain was sequenced within a study of graft-versus-host responses after intestinal transplantation. Study at large: Recipients obtained multivisceral, liver-intestinal, or isolated intestinal transplants. All of the recipients had induction that used anti-thymocyte globulin, then tacrolimus and steroids for approximately 3 years.

Note on this clone: Its target is not known.

CDR3 size: 15 residues. Per the germline V gene, CDR1 is MGHRA and CDR2 is YSYEKL. The trim removed 8 bases at V and 4 bases at J, leaving 11 bases unmatched. Findings and limits, study-wide: Allografts from individuals with graft-donor T cell macrochimerism displayed high graft-versus-host to host-versus-graft clonal ratios. Detected in recipient marrow were GvH clones, some of which were first observed in ileum or blood.

Repertoires were generated with immunoSEQ multiplex PCR, while TCRdb's copy carries only in-frame clones and drops some. The profile shows 100,000 or so clones, approximately 92% of them singletons. The starting material was unstimulated CD8+ T cells sorted from spleen or lymph node cells, obtained before transplant. The sequence came from a human donor who was the organ donor for an intestinal transplant. The V and J genes are TRBV4-1 and TRBJ2-7; 10 positions match TRBD2. CDR3 loop: CASSHRASGSYEQYF. The CDR3 coding sequence is TGCGCCAGCTCCCATCGAGCTAGCGGGAGTTACGAGCAGTACTTC.